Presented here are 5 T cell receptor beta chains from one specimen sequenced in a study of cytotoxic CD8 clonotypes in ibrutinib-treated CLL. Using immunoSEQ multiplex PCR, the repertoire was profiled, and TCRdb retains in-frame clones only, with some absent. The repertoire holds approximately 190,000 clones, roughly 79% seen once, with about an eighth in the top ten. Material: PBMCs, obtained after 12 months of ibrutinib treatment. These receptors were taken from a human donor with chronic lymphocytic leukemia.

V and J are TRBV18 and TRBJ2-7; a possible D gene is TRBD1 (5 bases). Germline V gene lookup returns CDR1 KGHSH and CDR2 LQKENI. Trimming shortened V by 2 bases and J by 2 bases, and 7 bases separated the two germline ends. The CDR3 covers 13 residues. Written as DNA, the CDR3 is TGTGCCAGCTCACCAGCGGACACCTACGAGCAGTACTTC. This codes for CASSPADTYEQYF.

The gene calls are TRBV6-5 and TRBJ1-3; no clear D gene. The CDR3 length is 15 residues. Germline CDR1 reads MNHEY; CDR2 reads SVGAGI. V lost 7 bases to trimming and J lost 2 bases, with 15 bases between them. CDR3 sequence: CASIFGKTPGNTIYF. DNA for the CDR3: TGTGCCAGCATATTCGGGAAAACCCCTGGAAACACCATATATTTT.

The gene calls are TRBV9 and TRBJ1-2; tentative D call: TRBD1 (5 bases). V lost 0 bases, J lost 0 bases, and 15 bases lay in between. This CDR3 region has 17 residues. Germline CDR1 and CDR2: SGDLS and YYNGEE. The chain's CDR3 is CASSVVSRRDSNYGYTF. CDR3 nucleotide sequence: TGTGCCAGCAGCGTAGTAAGCCGGAGGGACTCTAACTATGGCTACACCTTC.

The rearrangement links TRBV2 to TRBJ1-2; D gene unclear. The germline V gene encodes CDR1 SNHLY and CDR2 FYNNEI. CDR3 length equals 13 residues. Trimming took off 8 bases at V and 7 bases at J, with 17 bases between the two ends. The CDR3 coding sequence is TGTGCCAGCTTCGGGCGAGGTTTGGGTGGCTACACCTTC. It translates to CASFGRGLGGYTF.

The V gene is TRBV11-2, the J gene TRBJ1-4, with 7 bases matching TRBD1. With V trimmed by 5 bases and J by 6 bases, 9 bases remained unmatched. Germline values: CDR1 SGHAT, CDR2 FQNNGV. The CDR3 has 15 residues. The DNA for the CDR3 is TGTGCCAGCAGCCCCCAGGGGGGGGTGGATGAAAAACTGTTTTTT. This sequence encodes CASSPQGGVDEKLFF.